Listed below are T cell receptor beta chains from one sample, sequenced in a study of OX40 agonist ivuxolimab in advanced cancers. Only in-frame clones appear in the TCRdb table, and some are missing; sequencing was by immunoSEQ multiplex PCR. The sample shows about 15,000 clones, about 81% of them seen only once. The sequencing used CD4+ or CD8+ T cells sorted from blood, collected in a trial of the OX40 agonist ivuxolimab. These receptors came from an adult with an advanced solid tumor such as melanoma, head and neck, liver or kidney cancer. The CDR3 runs from the conserved cysteine through the conserved F or W. A D gene is named only where the DNA matches it firmly. Clone size is stated in some rows and not others, as once, few, many or a class when expanded.

abundance	v_gene	d_gene	j_gene	CDR3nt	CDR3aa
-	TRBV14	TRBD1	TRBJ2-2	TGTGCCAGCAGCCAATTGTACAGGGGGTCCGGGGAGCTGTTTTTT	CASSQLYRGSGELFF
-	TRBV2	-	TRBJ2-7	TGTGCCAGCAGTGAAGGGAAAAGGGCATCCTACGAGCAGTACTTC	CASSEGKRASYEQYF
-	TRBV9	-	TRBJ2-3	TGTGCCAGCAGCCCTCCCCGAACTTCTACGCAGTATTTT	CASSPPRTSTQYF
once	TRBV27	-	TRBJ2-7	TGTGCCAGCAGTTTATCAGGTAACGAGCAGTACTTC	CASSLSGNEQYF
-	TRBV25-1	-	TRBJ2-7	TGTGCCAGCTCTGGCGATCGAGCAGAGGGTCCCTACGAGCAGTACTTC	CASSGDRAEGPYEQYF
-	TRBV29-1	TRBD2	TRBJ2-2	TGCAGCGTCCCGACAGGTCGTAGCGGGAGCTCCGGGGAGCTGTTTTTT	CSVPTGRSGSSGELFF
-	TRBV19	TRBD1	TRBJ2-5	TGTGCCAGTAGTAACCAGGGGGCTAGAGAGACCCAGTACTTC	CASSNQGARETQYF
-	TRBV4-3	-	TRBJ1-3	TGCGCCAGCAGCCCCTCTGGAAACACCATATATTTT	CASSPSGNTIYF
-	TRBV11-3	TRBD1	TRBJ2-7	TGTGCCAGCAGCCAGACAGGGAGCTACGAGCAGTACTTC	CASSQTGSYEQYF
-	TRBV29-1	TRBD2	TRBJ2-1	TGCAGCGTACTTACTAGCGGATCTTACAATGAGCAGTTCTTC	CSVLTSGSYNEQFF
-	TRBV27	TRBD2	TRBJ2-1	TGTGCCAGCAGTTTAGGGGGGACTAGCGGATTGTCCTACAATGAGCAGTTCTTC	CASSLGGTSGLSYNEQFF
-	TRBV7-6	TRBD2	TRBJ2-7	TGTGCCAGCAGCCCACTAGCGGGAGGCTCCTACGAGCAGTACTTC	CASSPLAGGSYEQYF
once	TRBV28	TRBD1	TRBJ1-2	TGTGCCAGCAGTTTATGGCGGGAAGGGGGCAGTGGCTACACCTTC	CASSLWREGGSGYTF